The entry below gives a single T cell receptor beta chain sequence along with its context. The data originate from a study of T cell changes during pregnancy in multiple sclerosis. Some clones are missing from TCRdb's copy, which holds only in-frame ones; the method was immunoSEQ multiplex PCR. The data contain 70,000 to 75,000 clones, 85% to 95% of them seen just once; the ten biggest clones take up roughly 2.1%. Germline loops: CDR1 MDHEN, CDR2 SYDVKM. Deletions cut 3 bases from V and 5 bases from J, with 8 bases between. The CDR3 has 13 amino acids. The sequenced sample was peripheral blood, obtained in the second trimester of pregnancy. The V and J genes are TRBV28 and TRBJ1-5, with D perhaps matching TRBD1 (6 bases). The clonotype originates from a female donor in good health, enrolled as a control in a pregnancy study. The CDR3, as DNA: TGTGCCAGCAGTTTGGGGGCTTATCAGCCCCAGCATTTT. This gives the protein CASSLGAYQPQHF.